A selection of T cell receptor beta chains follows, all from one sample in a study of blood T cell repertoires in COVID-19. The repertoire was sequenced with immunoSEQ multiplex PCR; TCRdb's copy has only in-frame clones and lacks some. The table includes 150,000 to 200,000 clones, roughly nine tenths detected once. Material for sequencing was peripheral blood. The receptors come from a woman in her fifties or sixties with COVID-19, enrolled during active disease. The CDR3 runs from the conserved cysteine through the conserved F or W. A D gene is named only where the DNA matches it firmly. Size values are once, few and many counts, or a class for expanded clones, and some rows have none.

CDR3 protein: CASSQGSRGYEQYF; CDR3 DNA: TGCGCCAGCAGCCAGGGTTCTCGGGGCTACGAGCAGTACTTC; clone size: once; D gene: .; V gene: TRBV4-3; J gene: TRBJ2-7
CDR3 protein: CASSYQGRWADTQYF; CDR3 DNA: TGTGCCAGCAGTTACCAGGGTAGATGGGCAGATACGCAGTATTTT; clone size: .; D gene: .; V gene: TRBV6-2/TRBV6-3; J gene: TRBJ2-3
CDR3 protein: CARRVRGSKDNGYTF; CDR3 DNA: TGTGCCAGAAGAGTCAGGGGATCAAAAGATAATGGCTACACCTTC; clone size: once; D gene: .; V gene: TRBV7-5; J gene: TRBJ1-2
CDR3 protein: CASTHGAAPGHEQYF; CDR3 DNA: TGTGCCAGCACCCATGGGGCCGCGCCGGGCCACGAGCAGTACTTC; clone size: .; D gene: .; V gene: TRBV6-5; J gene: TRBJ2-7
CDR3 protein: CASSYYSNQPQHF; CDR3 DNA: TGTGCCAGCAGCTATTATAGCAATCAGCCCCAGCATTTT; clone size: .; D gene: .; V gene: TRBV7-2; J gene: TRBJ1-5
CDR3 protein: CASSYFSRQGANGYTF; CDR3 DNA: TGTGCCAGCAGTTACTTCAGCCGACAGGGGGCGAATGGCTACACCTTC; clone size: .; D gene: TRBD1; V gene: TRBV6-5; J gene: TRBJ1-2
CDR3 protein: CASSSRLDTEAFF; CDR3 DNA: TGTGCCAGCAGTTCCCGACTGGACACTGAAGCTTTCTTT; clone size: .; D gene: .; V gene: TRBV7-9; J gene: TRBJ1-1
CDR3 protein: CASSVGHNYEQYF; CDR3 DNA: TGCGCCAGCAGCGTGGGACATAACTACGAGCAGTACTTC; clone size: .; D gene: .; V gene: TRBV5-1; J gene: TRBJ2-7
CDR3 protein: CASSQPPGSGNTIYF; CDR3 DNA: TGTGCCAGCAGCCAACCCCCGGGATCAGGAAACACCATATATTTT; clone size: few; D gene: .; V gene: TRBV3-1/TRBV3-2; J gene: TRBJ1-3
CDR3 protein: CASRQLAGEWNIQYF; CDR3 DNA: TGTGCCAGCAGACAACTAGCGGGAGAATGGAACATTCAGTACTTC; clone size: .; D gene: TRBD2; V gene: TRBV3-1/TRBV3-2; J gene: TRBJ2-4
CDR3 protein: CASSTQRGDRGSNQPQHF; CDR3 DNA: TGTGCCAGCAGCACCCAAAGGGGAGACAGGGGGAGCAATCAGCCCCAGCATTTT; clone size: .; D gene: .; V gene: TRBV21-1; J gene: TRBJ1-5
CDR3 protein: CASSSGLAGGPYEQYF; CDR3 DNA: TGTGCCAGCAGCTCGGGACTAGCGGGGGGACCCTACGAGCAGTACTTC; clone size: many; D gene: TRBD2; V gene: TRBV5-5; J gene: TRBJ2-7
CDR3 protein: CASSWGLLPGGELFF; CDR3 DNA: TGTGCCAGCAGTTGGGGACTCCTTCCGGGCGGGGAGCTGTTTTTT; clone size: .; D gene: .; V gene: TRBV27; J gene: TRBJ2-2
CDR3 protein: CASSQNKGEGKLFF; CDR3 DNA: TGTGCCAGCAGCCAAAACAAGGGGGAGGGAAAACTGTTTTTT; clone size: .; D gene: .; V gene: TRBV4-2; J gene: TRBJ1-4
CDR3 protein: CASSLASDTEAFF; CDR3 DNA: TGTGCCAGCAGCTTAGCCTCCGACACTGAAGCTTTCTTT; clone size: .; D gene: .; V gene: TRBV7-9; J gene: TRBJ1-1
CDR3 protein: CASARGALNYGYTF; CDR3 DNA: TGTGCCAGCGCCCGGGGGGCGCTTAACTATGGCTACACCTTC; clone size: .; D gene: .; V gene: TRBV7-2; J gene: TRBJ1-2
CDR3 protein: CASSPGQFRYEQYF; CDR3 DNA: TGTGCCAGCAGCCCGGGACAGTTCCGCTACGAGCAGTACTTC; clone size: .; D gene: TRBD1; V gene: TRBV6-5; J gene: TRBJ2-7
CDR3 protein: CASSETSGSGETQYF; CDR3 DNA: TGTGCCAGCAGCGAGACTAGCGGGAGTGGGGAGACCCAGTACTTC; clone size: .; D gene: TRBD2; V gene: TRBV11-3; J gene: TRBJ2-5